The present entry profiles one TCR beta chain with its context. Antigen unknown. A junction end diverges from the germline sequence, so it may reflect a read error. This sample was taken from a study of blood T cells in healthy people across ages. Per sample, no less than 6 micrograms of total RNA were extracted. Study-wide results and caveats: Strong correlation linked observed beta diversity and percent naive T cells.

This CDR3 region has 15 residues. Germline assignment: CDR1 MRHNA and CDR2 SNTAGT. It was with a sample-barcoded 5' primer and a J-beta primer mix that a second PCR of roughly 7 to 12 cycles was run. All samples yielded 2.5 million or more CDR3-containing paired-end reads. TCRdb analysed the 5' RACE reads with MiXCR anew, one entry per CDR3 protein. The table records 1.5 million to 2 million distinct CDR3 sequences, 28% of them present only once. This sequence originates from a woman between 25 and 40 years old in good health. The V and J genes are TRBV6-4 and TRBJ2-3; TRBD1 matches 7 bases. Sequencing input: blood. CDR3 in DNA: TGTGCCAGCAGTGACTCGAGGGCAGGGACAGAAACGCAGTATTTT. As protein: CASSDSRAGTETQYF.